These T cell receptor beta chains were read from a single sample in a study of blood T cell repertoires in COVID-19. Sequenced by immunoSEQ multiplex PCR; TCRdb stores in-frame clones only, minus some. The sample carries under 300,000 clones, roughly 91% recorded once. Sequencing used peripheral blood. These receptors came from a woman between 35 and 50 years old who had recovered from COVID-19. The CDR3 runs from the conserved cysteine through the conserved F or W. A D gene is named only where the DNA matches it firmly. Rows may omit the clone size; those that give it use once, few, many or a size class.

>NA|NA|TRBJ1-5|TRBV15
CATSGDPNQPQHF
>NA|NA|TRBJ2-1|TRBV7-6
CASSLRTERVGPPYNEQFF
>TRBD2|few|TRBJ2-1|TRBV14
CASSLAAGGGNEQFF
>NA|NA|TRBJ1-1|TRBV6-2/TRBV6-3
CASSHRGPEAFF
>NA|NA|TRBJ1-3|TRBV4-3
CASSHVFRSSGNTIYF
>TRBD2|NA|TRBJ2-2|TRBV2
CASSESRGRLTGELFF
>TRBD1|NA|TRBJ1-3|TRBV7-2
CASSLGKWDRTGNTIYF
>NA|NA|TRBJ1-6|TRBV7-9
CASSLGTVSPLHF
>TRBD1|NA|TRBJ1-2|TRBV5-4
CASSFPGTGGSGYTF
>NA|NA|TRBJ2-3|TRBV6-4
CASSDSRDTDTQYF
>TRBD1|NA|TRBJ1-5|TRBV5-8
CASSPGQGGQPQHF
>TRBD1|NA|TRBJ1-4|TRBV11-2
CASSPQTGGRGEKLFF
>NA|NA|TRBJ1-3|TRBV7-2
CASSPERLGNTIYF
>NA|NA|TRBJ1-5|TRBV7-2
CASSLQGVGNQPQHF
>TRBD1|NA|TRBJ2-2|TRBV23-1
CASSQSPGQGVKEELFF
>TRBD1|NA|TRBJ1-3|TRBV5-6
CASSLVGGGHSGNTIYF
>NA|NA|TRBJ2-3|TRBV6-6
CASSYGTSHTDTQYF
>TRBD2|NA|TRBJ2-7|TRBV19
CATTEGREGPREQYF
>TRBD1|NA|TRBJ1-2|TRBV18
CASSPPWRQGRVLGGYTF
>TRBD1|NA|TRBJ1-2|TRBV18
CASSPGQAVKLYGYTF
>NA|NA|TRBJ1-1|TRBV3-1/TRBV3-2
CASSRRQTEAFF
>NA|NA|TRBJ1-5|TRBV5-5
CASSLVQNSNQPQHF
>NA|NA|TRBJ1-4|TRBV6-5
CASHRVPNEKLFF
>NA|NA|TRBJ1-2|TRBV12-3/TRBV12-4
CASNPGGGYTF
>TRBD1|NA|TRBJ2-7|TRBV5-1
CASSLDRGSYEQYF
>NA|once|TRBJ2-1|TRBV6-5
CASSPSYNEQFF
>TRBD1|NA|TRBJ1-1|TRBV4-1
CASRPTGGPEAFF
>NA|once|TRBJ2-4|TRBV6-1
CASSEGNPRDIQYF
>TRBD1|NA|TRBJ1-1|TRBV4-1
CASSPEGQGFFGTEAFF
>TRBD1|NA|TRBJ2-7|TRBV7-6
CASSLAGDRGSYEQYF